Listed here are 16 T cell receptor beta chains from one sample, sequenced in a study of blood T cell repertoires in COVID-19. The assay was immunoSEQ multiplex PCR, and TCRdb's table has in-frame clones only and misses some. The sample carries around 110,000 clones, about 85% recorded once. Material: peripheral blood. These receptors were taken from a man between 35 and 55 years old with acute or convalescent COVID-19.

This chain connects TRBV18 to TRBJ1-1, with D tentatively TRBD1 (6 bases). Trimming shortened V by 3 bases and J by 8 bases, and 10 bases separated the two germline ends. Germline lookup yields CDR1 KGHSH and CDR2 LQKENI. The CDR3 spans 12 residues. This CDR3 reads CASSPRQVEAFF. DNA of the CDR3: TGTGCCAGCTCACCCCGACAGGTCGAAGCTTTCTTT.

This chain uses TRBV5-6 with TRBJ2-1; the match to TRBD2 covers 8 bases. The CDR3 sequence is 13 residues long. Germline loops: CDR1 SGHDT, CDR2 YYEEEE. Trimming at V came to 8 bases and at J to 8 bases, leaving 9 bases not matched to a gene. The CDR3 coding sequence is TGTGCCAGACCTGGCGGGGGGCCCCATGAGCAGTTCTTC. Residues: CARPGGGPHEQFF.

The rearrangement links TRBV2 to TRBJ1-5; the D gene is possibly TRBD1 (6 bases). V was cut by 8 bases and J by 1 base, with 12 bases left in between. Germline CDR1 reads SNHLY; CDR2 reads FYNNEI. The CDR3 is 14 amino acids. The CDR3 spells CASVGQRSNQPQHF. The CDR3 DNA follows: TGTGCCAGCGTTGGACAGAGAAGCAATCAGCCCCAGCATTTT.

The chain combines TRBV2 with TRBJ2-2; 8 bases align to TRBD2. Germline CDR1 SNHLY, CDR2 FYNNEI. The junction had 5 bases not matched to a gene; V was cut back by 4 bases and J by 7 bases. This CDR3 is built from 14 residues. CDR3 amino acids: CASSVRRGDGELFF. The CDR3 DNA sequence: TGTGCCAGCAGTGTCCGGCGGGGGGACGGGGAGCTGTTTTTT. Using reference TRBV2 and TRBJ2-2 for the parts outside the CDR3, the full variable domain is EPEVTQTPSHQVTQMGQEVILRCVPISNHLYFYWYRQILGQKVEFLVSFYNNEISEKSEIFDDQFSVERPDGSNFTLKIRSTKLEDSAMYFCASSVRRGDGELFFGEGSRLTVL.

V gene TRBV20-1 combines with J gene TRBJ2-5; unclear D gene. The germline V gene encodes CDR1 DFQATT and CDR2 SNEGSKA (reference sequence). The CDR3 extends over 11 amino acids. Trimming shortened V by 6 bases and J by 7 bases, and 12 bases separated the two germline ends. DNA of the CDR3: TGCAGTGCGCCCCGGCCGGGGACCCAGTACTTC. It is translated as CSAPRPGTQYF.

The genes are TRBV5-6 and TRBJ1-2; no clear D gene. This CDR3 region has 15 residues. Between the trimmed V and J ends, which lost 0 bases and 5 bases, there was a span of 14 bases. Germline V CDR1 and CDR2: SGHDT, YYEEEE. As DNA, the CDR3 is TGTGCCAGCAGCTTGGCCTGGGCAGCCACTTATGGCTACACCTTC. This sequence encodes CASSLAWAATYGYTF.

This clone showed up just a few times. The chain links TRBV27 to TRBJ1-2; 7 bases line up with TRBD1. The CDR3 covers 17 residues. Germline loops: CDR1 MNHEY, CDR2 SMNVEV (reference sequence). Germline trimming cut 5 bases from V and 4 bases from J; bases unmatched to any gene: 16. The CDR3 DNA reads as TGTGCCAGCAGTCCCAGTTCTCTTCGGGACAGAAGCTATGGCTACACCTTC. It translates to CASSPSSLRDRSYGYTF.

The chain couples TRBV29-1 to TRBJ2-1; TRBD1 matches 7 bases. Germline values: CDR1 SQVTM, CDR2 ANQGSEA. V trimming: 2 bases; J trimming: 0 bases; junction bases outside the gene matches: 1. The length of the CDR3 is 14 residues. The CDR3 DNA follows: TGCAGCGTTGAAACAGGGGCCTCCTACAATGAGCAGTTCTTC. The encoded protein is CSVETGASYNEQFF.

The rearrangement links TRBV12-5 to TRBJ2-1, with D tentatively TRBD2 (6 bases). The V end lost 1 base, the J end lost 0 bases, and 13 bases lay between the germline ends. Per the germline V gene, CDR1 is LGHNT and CDR2 is FRNRAP. The CDR3 is made up of 17 amino acids. CDR3: CASGLAPAGTSYNEQFF. The CDR3 nucleotides read TGTGCTAGTGGTTTGGCCCCTGCGGGAACCTCCTACAATGAGCAGTTCTTC.

The J gene is TRBJ2-3, the V gene TRBV7-2, with TRBD1 as a possible D gene (5 bases). Trimming removed 1 base at V and 6 bases at J, with 8 bases between. CDR1 is SGHTA and CDR2 is FQGNSA in the germline V gene. The CDR3 runs to 13 residues. The CDR3 DNA sequence: TGTGCCAGCAGCTTAGTAGGGGTGGATACGCAGTATTTT. Translation: CASSLVGVDTQYF. The entire variable domain, with the rest obtained from reference TRBV7-2 and TRBJ2-3, is as follows: GAGVSQSPSNKVTEKGKDVELRCDPISGHTALYWYRQSLGQGLEFLIYFQGNSAPDKSGLPSDRFSAERTGGSVSTLTIQRTQQEDSAVYLCASSLVGVDTQYFGPGTRLTVL.

Concerning this clone: The same CDR3 arises from other DNA sequences in this sample as well. The chain uses TRBV5-1 and TRBJ2-2; D gene unclear. The CDR3 sequence is 15 residues long. The germline gives CDR1 SGHRS, CDR2 YFSETQ. V was cut by 0 bases and J by 1 base, with 7 bases left in between. CDR3 nucleotides: TGCGCCAGCAGCTTGGTCGCAGGGAACACCGGGGAGCTGTTTTTT. Translating it yields CASSLVAGNTGELFF.

The chain links TRBV29-1 to TRBJ2-2; tentative D call: TRBD2 (6 bases). CDR1 is SQVTM and CDR2 is ANQGSEA in the germline V gene. CDR3 size: 12 residues. The germline V and J ends were trimmed by 6 bases and 5 bases, with 10 bases remaining between them. This CDR3 reads CSVGGLTGELFF. CDR3 in DNA: TGCAGCGTGGGGGGACTGACCGGGGAGCTGTTTTTT.

The genes are TRBV9 and TRBJ2-1, with 15 nucleotides matching TRBD2. V shed 4 bases and J 8 bases; nucleotides not matched to a gene: 7. The CDR3 sequence is 16 residues long. CDR1 SGDLS and CDR2 YYNGEE come from the germline V gene. The CDR3 loop reads CASSITRTSGRDEQFF. CDR3 DNA: TGTGCCAGCAGCATAACCCGGACTAGCGGGAGGGATGAGCAGTTCTTC.

This sequence joins TRBV21-1 and TRBJ2-2; the table's D call, TRBD2, has no DNA check behind it. TRBV21-1 is a pseudogene. The CDR3 length is 13 residues. CDR3 in DNA: TGTGCCATAGAGCGGGAGGACAGCGGGGAGCTGTTTTTT. As protein: CAIEREDSGELFF.

This clone was observed a handful of times. The CDR3 here is CASSHSRASSYNSPLHF. CDR3 DNA: TGTGCCAGCAGCCATAGCAGGGCTAGCTCCTATAATTCACCCCTCCACTTT. The chain has TRBV3-1 (or the pseudogene TRBV3-2) and TRBJ1-6; tentatively, D is TRBD1 (5 bases). V was cut by 3 bases and J by 0 bases, with 12 bases left in between. The germline V gene has CDR1 LGHDT and CDR2 YNNKEL (reference sequence). The CDR3 loop spans 17 amino acids.

The J gene is TRBJ2-7, the V gene TRBV28, with 8 bases matching TRBD2. J gave up 2 bases and V 8 bases, and 8 bases lay outside the gene matches. Germline V gene data show CDR1 as MDHEN and CDR2 as SYDVKM. The CDR3 sequence is 14 residues long. The CDR3 DNA reads as TGTGCCAGCCTGCCGGGGGGGCCCGCCTACGAGCAGTACTTC. It specifies CASLPGGPAYEQYF.